Each of the 17 T cell receptor beta chains below was sequenced from the same sample in a study of T cell clonality in common variable immunodeficiency. The repertoire was sequenced with immunoSEQ multiplex PCR; TCRdb's copy has only in-frame clones and lacks some. The profile covers around 57,000 clones, none occurring a single time. Specimen: peripheral blood mononuclear cells. These receptor sequences come from a person between 18 and 75 years old in good health.

This clone was counted at least ten times. From the germline J gene comes the end of the CDR3, since the read stops 3 residues before it. The chain uses TRBV19 and TRBJ2-1; 11 bases are a match to TRBD2. J lost 0 bases, V lost 6 bases, and 13 bases had no gene match. Germline-derived CDR1 and CDR2 are LNHDA and SQIVND (reference sequence). This CDR3 is 19 amino acids long. Here the CDR3 reads CASRAGGLAEMSSYNEQFF. The sequenced part of the CDR3 DNA is TGTGCCAGTAGGGCCGGGGGACTAGCGGAGATGAGCTCCTACAATGAG. The full variable domain, with the rest looked up from reference TRBV19 and TRBJ2-1, is DGGITQSPKYLFRKEGQNVTLSCEQNLNHDAMYWYRQDPGQGLRLIYYSQIVNDFQKGDIAEGYSVSREKKESFPLTVTSAQKNPTAFYLCASRAGGLAEMSSYNEQFFGPGTRLTVL.

This clone was detected many times. The CDR3 end lies 3 residues beyond the end of the read and is filled in from the germline J gene. This chain uses TRBV12-3 or TRBV12-4 with TRBJ2-7, with 7 bases fitting TRBD1. The CDR3 runs 14 residues. V lost 6 bases to trimming and J lost 2 bases; unmatched junction nucleotides: 7. The sequenced CDR3 bases are TGTGCCAGCAGGCCAGGGGGAGAGACCTACGAG. This gives the protein CASRPGGETYE. The entire CDR3 is CASRPGGETYEQYF.

This clone has a count of ten or more. Read data end 3 residues before the CDR3 end; the end is taken from the germline J gene. This rearrangement joins TRBV9 to TRBJ1-5; TRBD1 matches at 10 bases. The J segment lost 1 base and the V segment lost 2 bases, leaving 0 bases of the junction unmatched. This CDR3 spans 15 amino acids. Germline assignment: CDR1 SGDLS and CDR2 YYNGEE. CDR3 DNA (partial): TGTGCCAGCAGCGTGGGACAGGGGAGCAATCAGCCC. Translated: CASSVGQGSNQP. The full-length CDR3 reads as CASSVGQGSNQPQHF.

This clone was detected many times. Read sequence stops 3 residues before the CDR3 end, and the germline J gene provides the missing end. The rearrangement joins TRBV5-1 to TRBJ2-5; 7 bases map to TRBD1. CDR3 length: 15 residues. Germline V gives CDR1 SGHRS, CDR2 YFSETQ. J lost 3 bases, V lost 5 bases, and 10 bases had no gene match. CDR3 loop: CASRQNTGTEETQYF. CDR3 DNA (partial): TGCGCCAGCAGACAGAATACCGGGACAGAAGAGACC. The complete variable domain, with remaining parts taken from reference TRBV5-1 and TRBJ2-5, reads KAGVTQTPRYLIKTRGQQVTLSCSPISGHRSVSWYQQTPGQGLQFLFEYFSETQRNKGNFPGRFSGRQFSNSRSEMNVSTLELGDSALYLCASRQNTGTEETQYFGPGTRLLVL.

The table lists this clone with many counts. From the germline J gene comes the end of the CDR3, since the read stops 3 residues before it. This chain joins TRBV7-3 and TRBJ1-3; TRBD1 is a possible D gene (6 bases). CDR3 size: 15 residues. V was pared by 4 bases and J by 2 bases, with 12 bases between. Germline V lookup: CDR1 SGHTA, CDR2 FQGTGA. CDR3 in amino acids: CASSSQGIPGNTIYF. The sequenced part of the CDR3 DNA is TGTGCCAGCAGCTCCCAGGGGATTCCTGGAAACACC.

Many counts were recorded for this clone. The CDR3 end is not reached by the read, which stops 3 residues before it; the germline J gene fills it in. The chain uses TRBV7-2 and TRBJ2-7; D unresolved. Germline CDR1 reads SGHTA; CDR2 reads FQGNSA. The germline V and J ends were trimmed by 1 base and 3 bases, with 7 bases remaining between them. CDR3 length: 13 amino acids. The sequenced part of the CDR3 DNA is TGTGCCAGCAGCTTAGGCAGAGACTACGAG. Its protein is CASSLGRDYE. The whole CDR3 reads CASSLGRDYEQYF.

This clone was counted at least ten times. The CDR3 goes on 3 residues after the read ends, and that part is filled in from the germline J gene. The chain employs TRBV18 and TRBJ2-6; D gene ambiguous. The V end lost 2 bases, the J end lost 0 bases, and 14 bases lay between the germline ends. The CDR3 is 18 amino acids. The germline V gene has CDR1 KGHSH and CDR2 LQKENI. CDR3 DNA (partial): TGTGCCAGCTCACCATCGGCTGGCAGGTTCTCTGGGGCCAACGTC. Translating it yields CASSPSAGRFSGANV. The whole CDR3 protein is CASSPSAGRFSGANVLTF.

This clone came up many times. The observed sequence ends 3 residues before the CDR3 terminus, with the missing tail filled in from the germline J gene. The V gene is TRBV7-9, the J gene TRBJ2-5; 9 nucleotides align to TRBD1. The ends lost 3 bases at V and 5 bases at J; junction bases unmatched: 4. The germline V gene encodes CDR1 SEHNR and CDR2 FQNEAQ (reference sequence). This CDR3 is 14 amino acids long. CDR3 bases read: TGTGCCAGCAGCTTTTGGGACAGGGTGGAGACC. It is translated as CASSFWDRVET. The CDR3, in full, reads CASSFWDRVETQYF. Looking up the rest from reference TRBV7-9 and TRBJ2-5 gives the full variable domain: DTGVSQNPRHKITKRGQNVTFRCDPISEHNRLYWYRQTLGQGPEFLTYFQNEAQLEKSRLLSDRFSAERPKGSFSTLEIQRTEQGDSAMYLCASSFWDRVETQYFGPGTRLLVL.

This clone has ten or more counts. The read halts 3 residues ahead of the CDR3 end, with the missing end drawn from the germline J gene. The chain is built from TRBV5-1 and TRBJ1-4; weak D call: TRBD1 (5 bases). Trimming stripped 4 bases from V and 5 bases from J, with 15 bases between. This CDR3 has 15 amino acids. Germline lookup yields CDR1 SGHRS and CDR2 YFSETQ. CDR3 DNA (partial): TGCGCCAGCAGCCCATTGACAGCCCGAAATGAAAAA. Translating gives CASSPLTARNEK. The whole CDR3 protein is CASSPLTARNEKLFF.

This clone was picked up many times. Relative to the germline gene, one junction end is altered; a read error may explain this. The DNA ends 3 residues before the CDR3 does, and the rest of the CDR3 is filled in from the germline J gene. The chain has TRBV12-3 or TRBV12-4 and TRBJ2-7; TRBD2 might be the D (6 bases). The CDR3 is 13 amino acids. The CDR3 DNA, read in part, is TGTGCCAGCTGTTTAGGACTATCCGACGAG. Encoded protein: CASCLGLSDE. The full-length CDR3 reads as CASCLGLSDEQYF.

This clone came up many times. From the germline J gene comes the end of the CDR3, since the read stops 3 residues before it. The V and J genes are TRBV11-2 and TRBJ2-1; tentative D call: TRBD2 (6 bases). V gave up 5 bases and J gave up 5 bases, with 16 bases separating them. The CDR3 is 15 residues long. CDR1 is SGHAT, CDR2 FQNNGV, per germline. The CDR3 sequence: CASSLRLGTDNEQFF. The part of the CDR3 DNA that was read is TGTGCCAGCAGCCTTCGACTAGGGACGGACAATGAG. The complete variable domain, with remaining parts taken from reference TRBV11-2 and TRBJ2-1, reads EAGVAQSPRYKIIEKRQSVAFWCNPISGHATLYWYQQILGQGPKLLIQFQNNGVVDDSQLPKDRFSAERLKGVDSTLKIQPAKLEDSAVYLCASSLRLGTDNEQFFGPGTRLTVL.

In this sample, this clone turned up many times. The CDR3 extends 3 residues past the end of the read, so its final part is completed from the germline J gene. The rearrangement links TRBV4-2 to TRBJ1-5; 9 positions agree with TRBD1. V lost 2 bases to trimming and J lost 6 bases; unmatched junction nucleotides: 8. The CDR3 is 16 residues long. CDR1 is LGHNA, CDR2 YNFKEQ, per germline. The CDR3 region is CASSQRLTGGIQPQHF. Partial CDR3 DNA: TGTGCCAGCAGCCAAAGACTGACAGGGGGTATTCAGCCC.

This clone was seen ten or more times. The CDR3 end lies 3 residues beyond the end of the read and is filled in from the germline J gene. This chain uses TRBV5-4 with TRBJ2-3, with 9 bases identical to TRBD2. This CDR3 has 16 amino acids. V shed 4 bases and J 2 bases; nucleotides not matched to a gene: 8. From germline, CDR1 is SGHNT and CDR2 YYREEE (reference sequence). CDR3 DNA (partial): TGTGCCAGCAGCGATAGAGCGGGAGGAACCACAGATACG. Translating it yields CASSDRAGGTTDT. The full CDR3 reads CASSDRAGGTTDTQYF.

This clone came up many times. The read terminates 3 residues before the CDR3 end, so the remaining end is supplied by the germline J gene. The rearrangement joins TRBV10-3 to TRBJ1-4; D may be TRBD1 (5 bases). The CDR3 contains 15 residues. Germline values: CDR1 ENHRY, CDR2 SYGVKD. V shed 0 bases and J shed 5 bases, with 10 bases lying between them. This chain's CDR3 is CAISESRTINEKLFF. The DNA read from the CDR3 is TGTGCCATCAGTGAGTCCCGGACAATCAATGAAAAA.

Comments on this clone: The read ends 3 residues before the CDR3 terminus; that terminus is restored from the germline J gene. The chain has TRBV19 and TRBJ1-2; 11 bases line up with TRBD1. CDR1 and CDR2 from the germline V gene are LNHDA and SQIVND (reference sequence). The trim removed 9 bases at V and 6 bases at J, leaving 3 bases unmatched. The CDR3 consists of 12 residues. The DNA read from the CDR3 is TGTGCCAGCAGGACAGGGGGCGATGGC. Its translation is CASRTGGDG. The whole CDR3 reads CASRTGGDGYTF.

This clone appeared many times. The sequence runs out 3 residues before the end of the CDR3; the remainder is reconstructed from the germline J gene. The chain joins TRBV10-3 to TRBJ2-4; a weak D match, TRBD1 (5 bases). Looked up from germline, CDR1 is ENHRY and CDR2 is SYGVKD. The CDR3 is 15 amino acids. Trimming stripped 3 bases from V and 6 bases from J, with 15 bases between. CDR3 DNA, as far as it was read: TGTGCCATCAGTGATCGCCAGGGAAATGGAAACATT. This translates into CAISDRQGNGNI. Given in full, the CDR3 is CAISDRQGNGNIQYF.

The table lists this clone with many counts. The read is 3 residues too short to cover the CDR3 end, so that end is filled in from the germline J gene. This chain connects TRBV20-1 to TRBJ2-5; tentatively, D is TRBD2 (5 bases). The V and J ends lost 1 base and 5 bases respectively, with 17 bases between them. In germline, CDR1 is DFQATT, CDR2 SNEGSKA (reference sequence). The CDR3 extends over 15 amino acids. The part of the CDR3 DNA that was read is TGCAGTGCTAGAGCCCCGCCTAGCCATGGGGAGACC. Encoded protein: CSARAPPSHGET. Given in full, the CDR3 is CSARAPPSHGETQYF.